This T cell receptor beta chain was sequenced for a study of shared clonotypes between healthy human individuals. Study conclusions and caveats: Compared with memory subsets, naive subsets generally had larger estimated richness.

Those who donated, Caucasian adults without exception, all lived in Nashville, Tennessee. Assay: immunoSEQ multiplex PCR; the TCRdb copy retains only in-frame clones and omits some. Among fewer than 1.4 million clones listed, approximately 78% were seen once. Germline V gene data show CDR1 as WNHNN and CDR2 as SYGVQD (reference sequence). The CDR3 has 12 residues. V lost 6 bases, J lost 6 bases, and 10 bases lay in between. This clone was counted once. Its specificity is not known. The specimen sequenced was memory CD4+ T cells from PBMCs. Subset described: CD45RA-negative fraction. The receptor comes from a man aged 18 to 35 in good health. Some clones in this sample may be carry-over from other donors' samples. The chain links TRBV10-1 to TRBJ2-3; D is possibly TRBD2 (5 bases). DNA of the CDR3: TGCGCCAGCAGGGACCCGGGGGATACGCAGTATTTT. This sequence encodes CASRDPGDTQYF.